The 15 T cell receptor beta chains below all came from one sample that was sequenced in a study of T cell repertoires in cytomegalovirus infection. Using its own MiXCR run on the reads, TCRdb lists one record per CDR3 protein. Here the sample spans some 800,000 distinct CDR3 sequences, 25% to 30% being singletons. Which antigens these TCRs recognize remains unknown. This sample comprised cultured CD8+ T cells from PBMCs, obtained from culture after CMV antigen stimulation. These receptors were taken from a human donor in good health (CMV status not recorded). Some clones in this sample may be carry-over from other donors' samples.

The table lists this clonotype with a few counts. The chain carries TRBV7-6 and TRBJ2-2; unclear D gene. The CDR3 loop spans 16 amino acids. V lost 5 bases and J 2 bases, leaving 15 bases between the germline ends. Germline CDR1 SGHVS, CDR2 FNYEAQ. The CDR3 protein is CASSPAVRTNTGELFF. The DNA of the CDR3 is TGTGCCAGCAGCCCTGCTGTCAGGACCAACACCGGGGAGCTGTTTTTT.

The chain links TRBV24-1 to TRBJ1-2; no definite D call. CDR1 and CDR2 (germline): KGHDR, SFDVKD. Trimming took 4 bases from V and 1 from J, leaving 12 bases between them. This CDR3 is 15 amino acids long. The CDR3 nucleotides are TGTGCCACCAGTGAGGTCTCACGAGATAACTATGGCTACACCTTC. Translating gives CATSEVSRDNYGYTF.

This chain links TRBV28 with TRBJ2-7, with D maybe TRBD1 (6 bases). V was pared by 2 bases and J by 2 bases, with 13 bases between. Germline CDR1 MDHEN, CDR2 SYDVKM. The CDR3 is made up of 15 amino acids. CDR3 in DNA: TGTGCCAGCAGTTTAGAAGGGGGAGAACCCTACGAGCAGTACGTC. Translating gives CASSLEGGEPYEQYV.

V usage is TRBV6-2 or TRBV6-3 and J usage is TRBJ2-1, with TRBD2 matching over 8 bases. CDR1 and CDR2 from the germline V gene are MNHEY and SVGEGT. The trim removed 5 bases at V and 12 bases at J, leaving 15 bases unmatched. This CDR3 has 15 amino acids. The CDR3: CASSPLGGGPSVQFF. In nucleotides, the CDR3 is TGTGCCAGCAGTCCCCTCGGGGGGGGGCCTAGTGTGCAGTTCTTC.

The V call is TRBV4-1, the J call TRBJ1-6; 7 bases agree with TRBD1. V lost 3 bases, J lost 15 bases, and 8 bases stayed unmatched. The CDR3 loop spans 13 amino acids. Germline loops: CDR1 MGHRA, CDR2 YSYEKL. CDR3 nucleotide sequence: TGCGCCAGCAGCCACACAGGGGTTCCTCACCTCCACTTT. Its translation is CASSHTGVPHLHF.

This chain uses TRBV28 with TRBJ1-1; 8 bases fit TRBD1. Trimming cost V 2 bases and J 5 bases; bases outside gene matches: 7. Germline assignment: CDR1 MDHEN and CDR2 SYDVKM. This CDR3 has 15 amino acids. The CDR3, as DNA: TGTGCCAGCAGTTTACCCCAGGGGGCGATAACTGAAGCTTTCTTT. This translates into CASSLPQGAITEAFF. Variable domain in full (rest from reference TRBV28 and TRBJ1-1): DVKVTQSSRYLVKRTGEKVFLECVQDMDHENMFWYRQDPGLGLRLIYFSYDVKMKEKGDIPEGYSVSREKKERFSLILESASTNQTSMYLCASSLPQGAITEAFFGQGTRLTVV.

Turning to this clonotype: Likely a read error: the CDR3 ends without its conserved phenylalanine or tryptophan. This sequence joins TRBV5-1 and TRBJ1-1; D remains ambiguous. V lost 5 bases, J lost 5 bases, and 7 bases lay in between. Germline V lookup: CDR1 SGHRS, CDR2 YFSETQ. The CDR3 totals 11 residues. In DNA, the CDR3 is TGCGCCAGCAGAGGCGGGACTGAAGCTTTCTCT. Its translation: CASRGGTEAFS.

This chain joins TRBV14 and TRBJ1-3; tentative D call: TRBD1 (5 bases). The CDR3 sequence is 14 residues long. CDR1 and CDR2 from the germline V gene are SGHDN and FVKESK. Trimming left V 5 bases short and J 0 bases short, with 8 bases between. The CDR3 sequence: CASSYRNSGNTIYF. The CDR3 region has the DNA TGTGCCAGCAGCTACAGGAACTCTGGAAACACCATATATTTT.

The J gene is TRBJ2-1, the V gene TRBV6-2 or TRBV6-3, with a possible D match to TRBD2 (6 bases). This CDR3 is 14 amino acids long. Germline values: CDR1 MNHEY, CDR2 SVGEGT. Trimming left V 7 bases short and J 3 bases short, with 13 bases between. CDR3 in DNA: TGTGCCAGCAAATCGCCCGGGAGCTACAATGAGCAGTTCTTC. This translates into CASKSPGSYNEQFF.

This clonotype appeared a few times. CDR3 bases: TGTGCCAGCAGTCTGACAGGGTTCTATGGCTACACCTTC. It translates to CASSLTGFYGYTF. This chain links TRBV12-3 or TRBV12-4 with TRBJ1-2; 7 bases align to TRBD1. The CDR3 has 13 amino acids. V was pared by 5 bases and J by 4 bases, with 4 bases of the junction left unmatched.

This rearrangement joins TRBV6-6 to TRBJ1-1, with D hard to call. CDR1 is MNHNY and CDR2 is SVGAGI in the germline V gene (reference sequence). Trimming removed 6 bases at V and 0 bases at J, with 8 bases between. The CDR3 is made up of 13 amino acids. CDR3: CASREELNTEAFF. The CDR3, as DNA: TGTGCCAGCAGGGAAGAGTTGAACACTGAAGCTTTCTTT.

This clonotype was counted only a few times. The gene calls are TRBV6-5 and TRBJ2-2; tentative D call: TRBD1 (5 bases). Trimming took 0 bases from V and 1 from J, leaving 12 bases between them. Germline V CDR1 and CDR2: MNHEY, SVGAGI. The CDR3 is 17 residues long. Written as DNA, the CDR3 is TGTGCCAGCAGTTACTCGGGCAGGGTCGAGAACACCGGGGAGCTGTTTTTT. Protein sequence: CASSYSGRVENTGELFF.

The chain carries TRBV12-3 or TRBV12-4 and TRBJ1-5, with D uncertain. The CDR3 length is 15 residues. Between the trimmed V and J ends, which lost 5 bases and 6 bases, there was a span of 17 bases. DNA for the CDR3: TGTGCCAGCAGTCCGTACATGGTTGTGGCTCAGCCCCAGCATTTT. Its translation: CASSPYMVVAQPQHF.

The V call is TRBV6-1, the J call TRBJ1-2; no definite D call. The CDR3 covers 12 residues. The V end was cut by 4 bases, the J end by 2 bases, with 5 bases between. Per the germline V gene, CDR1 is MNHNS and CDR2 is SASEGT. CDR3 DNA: TGTGCCAGCAGTGCCCCGAACTATGGCTACACCTTC. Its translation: CASSAPNYGYTF.

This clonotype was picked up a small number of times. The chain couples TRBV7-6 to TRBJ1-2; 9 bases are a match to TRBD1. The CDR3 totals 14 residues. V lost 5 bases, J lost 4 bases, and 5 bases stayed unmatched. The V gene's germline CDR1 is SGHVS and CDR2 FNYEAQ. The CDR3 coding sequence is TGTGCCAGCAGCACTCAGACAGGGGGCTATGGCTACACCTTC. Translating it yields CASSTQTGGYGYTF.